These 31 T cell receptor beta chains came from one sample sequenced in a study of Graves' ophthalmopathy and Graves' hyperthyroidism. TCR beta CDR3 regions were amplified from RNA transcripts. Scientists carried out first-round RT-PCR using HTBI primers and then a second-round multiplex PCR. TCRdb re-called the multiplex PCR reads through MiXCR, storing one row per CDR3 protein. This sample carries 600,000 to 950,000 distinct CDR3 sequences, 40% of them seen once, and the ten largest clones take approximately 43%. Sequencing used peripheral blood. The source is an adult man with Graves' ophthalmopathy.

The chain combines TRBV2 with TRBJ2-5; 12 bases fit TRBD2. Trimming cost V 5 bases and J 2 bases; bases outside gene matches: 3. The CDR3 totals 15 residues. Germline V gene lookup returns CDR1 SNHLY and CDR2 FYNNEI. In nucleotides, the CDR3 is TGTGCCAGCAGTCAGCTAGCGGGAGGGCAAGAGACCCAGTACTTC. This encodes CASSQLAGGQETQYF.

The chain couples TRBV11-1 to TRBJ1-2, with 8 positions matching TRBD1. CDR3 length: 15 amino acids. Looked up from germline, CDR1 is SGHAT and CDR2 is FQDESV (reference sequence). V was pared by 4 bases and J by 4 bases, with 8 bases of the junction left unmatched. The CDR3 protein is CASSSSPGQGYGYTF. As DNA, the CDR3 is TGTGCCAGCAGCTCCTCCCCCGGACAGGGCTATGGCTACACCTTC.

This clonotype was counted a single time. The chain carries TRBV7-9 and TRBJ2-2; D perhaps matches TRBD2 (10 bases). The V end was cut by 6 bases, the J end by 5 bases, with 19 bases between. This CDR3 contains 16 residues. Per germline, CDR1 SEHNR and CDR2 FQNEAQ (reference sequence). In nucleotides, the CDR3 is TGTGCCAGCAGTTACACTAGCGGGACAGGGACCGGGGAGCTGTTTTTT. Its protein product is CASSYTSGTGTGELFF.

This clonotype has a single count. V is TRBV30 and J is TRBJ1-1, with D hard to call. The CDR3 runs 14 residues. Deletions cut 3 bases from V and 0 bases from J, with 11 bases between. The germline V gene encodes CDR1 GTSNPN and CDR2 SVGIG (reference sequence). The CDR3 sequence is CAWSRLTVNTEAFF. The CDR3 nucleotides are TGTGCCTGGAGCCGTCTTACAGTGAACACTGAAGCTTTCTTT.

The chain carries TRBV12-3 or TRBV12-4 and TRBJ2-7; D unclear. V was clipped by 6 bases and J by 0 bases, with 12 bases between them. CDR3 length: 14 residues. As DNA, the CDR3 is TGTGCCAGCAGCCCCCACCAAAGCTCCTACGAGCAGTACTTC. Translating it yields CASSPHQSSYEQYF.

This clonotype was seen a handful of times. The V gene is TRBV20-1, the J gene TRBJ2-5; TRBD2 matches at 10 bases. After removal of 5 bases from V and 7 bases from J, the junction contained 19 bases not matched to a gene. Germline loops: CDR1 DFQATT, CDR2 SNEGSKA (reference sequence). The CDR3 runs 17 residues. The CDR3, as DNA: TGCAGTGCTCCCAGCGCCCGTAGCGGGAGGTTTATGGCGACCCAGTACTTC. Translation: CSAPSARSGRFMATQYF.

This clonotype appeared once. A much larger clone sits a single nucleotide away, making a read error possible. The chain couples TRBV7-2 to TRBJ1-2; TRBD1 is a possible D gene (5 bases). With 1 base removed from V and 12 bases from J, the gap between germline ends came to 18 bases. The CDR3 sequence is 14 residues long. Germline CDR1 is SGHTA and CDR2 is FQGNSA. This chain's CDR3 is CASSLVFGARGHTF. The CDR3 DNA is TGTGCCAGCAGCTTAGTCTTCGGCGCGAGGGGCCACACCTTC.

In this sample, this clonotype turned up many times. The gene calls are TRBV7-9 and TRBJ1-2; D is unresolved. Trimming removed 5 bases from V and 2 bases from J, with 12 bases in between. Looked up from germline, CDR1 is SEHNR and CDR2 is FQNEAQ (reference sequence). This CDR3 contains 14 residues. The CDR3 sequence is CASSLNPSNYGYTF. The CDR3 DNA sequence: TGTGCCAGCAGCCTAAATCCCTCGAACTATGGCTACACCTTC.

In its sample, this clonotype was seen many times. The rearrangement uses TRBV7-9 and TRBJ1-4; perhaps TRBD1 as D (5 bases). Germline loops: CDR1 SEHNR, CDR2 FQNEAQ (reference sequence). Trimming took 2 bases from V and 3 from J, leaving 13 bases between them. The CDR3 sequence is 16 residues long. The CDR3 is CASSLPRQRSNEKLFF. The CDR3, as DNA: TGTGCCAGCAGCTTACCGCGACAGCGATCTAATGAAAAACTGTTTTTT.

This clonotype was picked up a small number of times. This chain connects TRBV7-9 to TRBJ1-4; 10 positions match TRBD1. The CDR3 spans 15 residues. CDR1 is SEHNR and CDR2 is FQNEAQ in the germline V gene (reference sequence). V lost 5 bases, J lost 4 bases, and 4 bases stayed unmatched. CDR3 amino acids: CASSGGTGVNEKLFF. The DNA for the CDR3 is TGTGCCAGCAGCGGAGGGACAGGGGTTAATGAAAAACTGTTTTTT.

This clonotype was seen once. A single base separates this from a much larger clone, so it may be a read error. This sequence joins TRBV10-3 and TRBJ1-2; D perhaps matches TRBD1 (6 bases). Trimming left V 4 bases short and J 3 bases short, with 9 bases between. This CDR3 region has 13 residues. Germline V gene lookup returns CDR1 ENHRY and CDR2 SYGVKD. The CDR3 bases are TGTGCCATCAGTGGGGACAACGACTATGGCTACACCTTC. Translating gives CAISGDNDYGYTF.

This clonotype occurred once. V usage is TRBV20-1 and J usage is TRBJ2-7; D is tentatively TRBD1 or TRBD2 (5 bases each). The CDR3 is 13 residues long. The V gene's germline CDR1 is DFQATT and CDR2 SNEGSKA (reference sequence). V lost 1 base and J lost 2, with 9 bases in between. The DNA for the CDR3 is TGCAGTGCTAGAGCGATGGGGGCCTACGAGCAGTACTTC. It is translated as CSARAMGAYEQYF.

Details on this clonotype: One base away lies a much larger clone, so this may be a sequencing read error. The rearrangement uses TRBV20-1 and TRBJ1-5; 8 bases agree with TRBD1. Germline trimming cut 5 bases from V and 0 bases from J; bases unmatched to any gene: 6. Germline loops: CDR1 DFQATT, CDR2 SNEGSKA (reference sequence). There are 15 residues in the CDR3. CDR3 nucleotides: TGCAGTGCTGGAGGACAGGGATCTAGCAATCAGCCCCAGCATTTT. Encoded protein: CSAGGQGSSNQPQHF.

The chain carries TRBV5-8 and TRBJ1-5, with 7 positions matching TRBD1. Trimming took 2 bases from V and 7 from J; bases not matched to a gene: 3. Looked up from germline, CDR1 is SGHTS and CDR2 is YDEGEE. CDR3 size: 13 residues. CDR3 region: CASSFDREQPQHF. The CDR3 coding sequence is TGTGCCAGCAGCTTCGACAGGGAACAGCCCCAGCATTTT.

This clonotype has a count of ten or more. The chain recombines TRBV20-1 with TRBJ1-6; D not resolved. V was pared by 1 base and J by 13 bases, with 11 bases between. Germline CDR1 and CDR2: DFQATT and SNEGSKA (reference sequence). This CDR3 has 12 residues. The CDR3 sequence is CSARVALGPLHF. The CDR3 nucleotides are TGCAGTGCTAGAGTGGCCCTGGGGCCCCTCCACTTT.

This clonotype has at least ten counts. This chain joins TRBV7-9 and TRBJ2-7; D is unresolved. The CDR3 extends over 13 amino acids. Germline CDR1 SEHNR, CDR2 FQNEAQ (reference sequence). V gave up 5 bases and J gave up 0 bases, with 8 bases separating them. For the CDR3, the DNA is TGTGCCAGCAGCCCCAGCCGCTCCTACGAGCAGTACTTC. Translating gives CASSPSRSYEQYF.

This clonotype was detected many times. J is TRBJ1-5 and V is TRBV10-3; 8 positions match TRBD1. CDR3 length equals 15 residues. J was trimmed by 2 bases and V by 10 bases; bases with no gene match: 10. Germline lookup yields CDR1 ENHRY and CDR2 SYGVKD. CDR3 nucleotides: TGTGCCACCAAAACGGACAGGGTGGGCAATCAGCCCCAGCATTTT. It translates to CATKTDRVGNQPQHF.

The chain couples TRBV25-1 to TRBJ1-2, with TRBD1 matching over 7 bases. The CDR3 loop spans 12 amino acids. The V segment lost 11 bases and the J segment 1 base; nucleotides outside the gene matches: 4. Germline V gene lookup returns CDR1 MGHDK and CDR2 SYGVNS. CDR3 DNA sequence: TGTGCCGGGACAGCGCTTAACTATGGCTACACCTTC. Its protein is CAGTALNYGYTF.

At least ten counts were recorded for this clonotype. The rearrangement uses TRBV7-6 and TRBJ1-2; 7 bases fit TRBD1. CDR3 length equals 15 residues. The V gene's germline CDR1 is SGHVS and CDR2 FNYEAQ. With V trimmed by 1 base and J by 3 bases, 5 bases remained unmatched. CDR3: CASSLVAGGDYGYTF. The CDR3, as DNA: TGTGCCAGCAGCTTAGTGGCAGGGGGTGACTATGGCTACACCTTC.

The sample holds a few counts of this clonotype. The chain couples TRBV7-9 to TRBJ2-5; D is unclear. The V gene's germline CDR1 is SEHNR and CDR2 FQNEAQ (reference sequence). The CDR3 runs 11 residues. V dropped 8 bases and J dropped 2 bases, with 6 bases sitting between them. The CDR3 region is CASGVQETQYF. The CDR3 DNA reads TGTGCCAGCGGGGTTCAAGAGACCCAGTACTTC.

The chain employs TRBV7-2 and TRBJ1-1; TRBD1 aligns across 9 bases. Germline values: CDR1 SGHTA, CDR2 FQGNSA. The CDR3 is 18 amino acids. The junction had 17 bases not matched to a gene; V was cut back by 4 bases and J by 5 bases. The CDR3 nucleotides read TGTGCCAGCAGCTCCGTCCCACAGGGGGCCGCCGGTGGGACTGAAGCTTTCTTT. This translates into CASSSVPQGAAGGTEAFF. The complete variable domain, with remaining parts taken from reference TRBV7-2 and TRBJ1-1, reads GAGVSQSPSNKVTEKGKDVELRCDPISGHTALYWYRQSLGQGLEFLIYFQGNSAPDKSGLPSDRFSAERTGGSVSTLTIQRTQQEDSAVYLCASSSVPQGAAGGTEAFFGQGTRLTVV.

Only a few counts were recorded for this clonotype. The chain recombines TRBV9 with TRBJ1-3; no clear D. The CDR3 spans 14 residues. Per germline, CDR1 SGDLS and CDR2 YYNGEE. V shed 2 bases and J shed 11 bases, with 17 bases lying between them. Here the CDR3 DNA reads TGTGCCAGCAGCGTCGCGGCAGGAACGACCCCCATATATTTT. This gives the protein CASSVAAGTTPIYF.

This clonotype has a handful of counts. CDR3 sequence (DNA): TGTGCCAGTATTAAGGGTAAAGGGACCGGGGAGCTGTTTTTT. Residues: CASIKGKGTGELFF. The rearrangement links TRBV19 to TRBJ2-2; D unresolved. The CDR3 totals 14 residues. Between the trimmed V and J ends, which lost 7 bases and 5 bases, there was a span of 14 bases. Germline V gives CDR1 LNHDA, CDR2 SQIVND (reference sequence).

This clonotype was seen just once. The CDR3 sequence: CATSDPMETSNPWGEQYF. The CDR3 DNA is TGTGCCACCAGTGACCCGATGGAGACTAGTAACCCCTGGGGCGAGCAGTACTTC. The chain carries TRBV24-1 and TRBJ2-7; D is possibly TRBD2 (6 bases). The CDR3 runs 18 residues. Germline V CDR1 and CDR2: KGHDR, SFDVKD. The V end was cut by 4 bases, the J end by 6 bases, with 27 bases between.

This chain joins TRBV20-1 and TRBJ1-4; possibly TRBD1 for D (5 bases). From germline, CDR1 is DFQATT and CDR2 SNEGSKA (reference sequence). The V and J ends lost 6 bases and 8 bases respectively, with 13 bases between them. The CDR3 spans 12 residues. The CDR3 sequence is CSADRGLEKLFF. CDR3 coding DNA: TGCAGTGCCGATAGGGGATTGGAAAAACTGTTTTTT.

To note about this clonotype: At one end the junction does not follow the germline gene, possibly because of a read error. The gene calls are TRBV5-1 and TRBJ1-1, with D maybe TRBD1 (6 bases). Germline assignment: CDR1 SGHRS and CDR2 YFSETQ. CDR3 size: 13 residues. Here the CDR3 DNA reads TGTGCCAGCAGCTTACAGGGATTAATTGAAGCTTTCTTT. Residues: CASSLQGLIEAFF.

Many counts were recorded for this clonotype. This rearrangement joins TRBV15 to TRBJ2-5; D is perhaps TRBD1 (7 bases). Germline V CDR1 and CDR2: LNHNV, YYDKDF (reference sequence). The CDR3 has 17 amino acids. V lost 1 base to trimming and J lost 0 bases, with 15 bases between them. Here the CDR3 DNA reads TGTGCCACCAGCAGAGGAAAACAGGGGAGGTACCAAGAGACCCAGTACTTC. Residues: CATSRGKQGRYQETQYF.

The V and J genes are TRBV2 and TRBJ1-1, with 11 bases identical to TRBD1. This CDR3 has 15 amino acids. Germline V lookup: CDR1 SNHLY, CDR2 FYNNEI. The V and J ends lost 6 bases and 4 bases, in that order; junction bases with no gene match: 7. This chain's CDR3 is CASRDRGQGGTEAFF. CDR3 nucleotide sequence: TGTGCCAGCAGGGACAGGGGGCAAGGAGGCACTGAAGCTTTCTTT.

CDR3 sequence (DNA): TGTGCCAGCAGCTTAGGGGGGGACACCCGTGATGGCTACACCTTC. Protein sequence: CASSLGGDTRDGYTF. The rearrangement links TRBV7-9 to TRBJ1-2, with D possibly being TRBD1 (6 bases). V was cut by 1 base and J by 6 bases, with 15 bases left in between. The CDR3 is made up of 15 amino acids. CDR1 is SEHNR and CDR2 is FQNEAQ in the germline V gene (reference sequence).

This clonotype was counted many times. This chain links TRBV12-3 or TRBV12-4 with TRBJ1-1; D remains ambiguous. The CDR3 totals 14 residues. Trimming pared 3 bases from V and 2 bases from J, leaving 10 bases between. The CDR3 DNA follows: TGTGCCAGCAGTTTGTCTCGGGGAAACACTGAAGCTTTCTTT. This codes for CASSLSRGNTEAFF.

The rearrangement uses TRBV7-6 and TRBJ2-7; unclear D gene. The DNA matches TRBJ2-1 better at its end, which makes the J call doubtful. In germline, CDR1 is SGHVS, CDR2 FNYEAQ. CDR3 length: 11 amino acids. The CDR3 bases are TGTGCCAGCACCAGTGAGCATGAGCAGTTCTTC. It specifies CASTSEHEQFF.